These T cell receptor beta chains were read from a single sample in a study of T cell responses to AZD1222 COVID-19 vaccine. Sequencing was performed with immunoSEQ multiplex PCR; in TCRdb, only in-frame clones are kept and a portion is missing. The sample has about 96,000 clones, roughly nine tenths seen once. The sequencing used peripheral blood, collected on day 0 of AZD1222 vaccination. These receptor sequences come from an adult in good health. Each CDR3 is given with its conserved first and last residue. D genes are given only for firm matches. The listing skips clone size in some rows; elsewhere it reads once, few, many or a size class.

size,D,V,J,DNA,CDR3
-,-,TRBV6-1,TRBJ1-6,TGTGCCAGCAGTGAAAGGTGGGGGGCAGGTTCACCCCTCCACTTT,CASSERWGAGSPLHF
few,TRBD1,TRBV6-2/TRBV6-3,TRBJ2-2,TGTGCCAGCAGTTATTACGGGACAGGGGGCACCGGGGAGCTGTTTTTT,CASSYYGTGGTGELFF
-,TRBD2,TRBV6-4,TRBJ2-3,TGTGCCAGCAGTGACTCGACTAGCGGGGTGGATACGCAGTATTTT,CASSDSTSGVDTQYF
-,-,TRBV30,TRBJ1-2,TGTGCCTGGACCGTGGCAGGATCAAGGAACTATGGCTACACCTTC,CAWTVAGSRNYGYTF
-,-,TRBV6-5,TRBJ1-2,TGTGCCAGCAACAAAGGGGGGCGAGCCTATGGCTACACCTTC,CASNKGGRAYGYTF
-,-,TRBV28,TRBJ2-7,TGTGCCAGCGGCACGACAGCTGTTCTCTCCTACGAGCAGTACTTC,CASGTTAVLSYEQYF
-,-,TRBV2,TRBJ2-5,TGTGCCAGCAGTGGCGCAGCGGGCGGTGAGACCCAGTACTTC,CASSGAAGGETQYF
-,-,TRBV5-1,TRBJ1-1,TGCGCCAGCAGTTCCCAGCCATACAACACTGAAGCTTTCTTT,CASSSQPYNTEAFF
-,-,TRBV12-3/TRBV12-4,TRBJ1-2,TGTGCCACTACAAGCGGCGGGCTCTATGGCTACACCTTC,CATTSGGLYGYTF
-,TRBD1,TRBV18,TRBJ1-5,TGTGCCAGCTCCGGACAGGGAGTAAGGGATCAGCCCCAGCATTTT,CASSGQGVRDQPQHF
-,-,TRBV5-1,TRBJ1-2,TGCGCCAGCAGCCCCGCGGCAGGCGTTTATGGCTACACCTTC,CASSPAAGVYGYTF
-,-,TRBV27,TRBJ1-1,TGTGCCAGCAGTTACAGGCTAAGAGACGTGAACACTGAAGCTTTCTTT,CASSYRLRDVNTEAFF
-,TRBD2,TRBV11-3,TRBJ2-3,TGTGCCAGCAGCGGCGGGGGAGACACAGATACGCAGTATTTT,CASSGGGDTDTQYF
-,-,TRBV5-1,TRBJ1-1,TGCGCCAGCAGCTTGACAGATAACACGGAAGCTTTCTTT,CASSLTDNTEAFF
few,-,TRBV7-7,TRBJ2-7,TGTGCTAGCAGCTCCCGGTGGGGGGCTGGTTACGAGCAGTACTTC,CASSSRWGAGYEQYF
once,TRBD1,TRBV12-3/TRBV12-4,TRBJ1-1,TGTGCCAGCCTTGGACAGGTAAACACTGAAGCTTTCTTT,CASLGQVNTEAFF
-,-,TRBV2,TRBJ2-2,TGTGCCAGCAGTGATATTGGACCGACGAACACCGGGGAGCTGTTTTTT,CASSDIGPTNTGELFF
once,-,TRBV19,TRBJ2-5,TGTGCCAGTAGCGGACAGAGAGGGGAGACCCAGTACTTC,CASSGQRGETQYF
-,-,TRBV11-2,TRBJ2-7,TGTGCCAGCAGCTTATCGGCAGGCAGATCCTACGAGCAGTACTTC,CASSLSAGRSYEQYF
-,TRBD1,TRBV7-2,TRBJ2-3,TGTGCCAGCAGCCCGGGACAGGGCACAGATACGCAGTATTTT,CASSPGQGTDTQYF
-,TRBD1,TRBV30,TRBJ1-6,TGTGCCGGAAAGACAGGGGGTAATTCACCCCTCCACTTT,CAGKTGGNSPLHF
once,-,TRBV19,TRBJ1-3,TGTGCCAGTAGTCCGCCGGGTCTCTCTGGAAACACCATATATTTT,CASSPPGLSGNTIYF
-,TRBD1,TRBV5-5,TRBJ1-1,TGTGCCAGCAGCGCAGGGACAGGGGGGAACACTGAAGCTTTCTTT,CASSAGTGGNTEAFF
-,-,TRBV11-2,TRBJ2-7,TGTGCCAGCAGCGTCGGGGTTGGCTACGAGCAGTACTTC,CASSVGVGYEQYF
-,-,TRBV6-2/TRBV6-3,TRBJ1-2,TGTGCCAGCAGTGCTCAGGGATTCGGCTATGGCTACACCTTC,CASSAQGFGYGYTF
-,-,TRBV4-3,TRBJ1-2,TGCGCCAGCAGCCAAACCCCGGGGACCTCGGGCTACACCTTC,CASSQTPGTSGYTF
once,TRBD1,TRBV9,TRBJ2-7,TGTGCCAGCAGCCTCGACAGGGGGTCGGGTGAGCAGTACTTC,CASSLDRGSGEQYF
-,-,TRBV5-8,TRBJ1-5,TGTGCCAGCAGCCCTCAGGAGCATCAGCCCCAGCATTTT,CASSPQEHQPQHF
-,-,TRBV28,TRBJ1-5,TGTGCCAGCAGTTTAGTGGGGCAGCCCCAGCATTTT,CASSLVGQPQHF
-,-,TRBV9,TRBJ1-4,TGTGCCAGCAGCGTAAAGGCCGCAACTAATGAAAAACTGTTTTTT,CASSVKAATNEKLFF
-,-,TRBV7-8,TRBJ1-1,TGTGCCAGCAGCTTAGCCAGTGGGAGGGAAGCTTTCTTT,CASSLASGREAFF
-,-,TRBV12-3/TRBV12-4,TRBJ1-5,TGTGCCAGCAGTCCCGACAGCTATCAGCCCCAGCATTTT,CASSPDSYQPQHF
-,-,TRBV5-4,TRBJ1-6,TGTGCCAGCAGCCACGACGGGAGGTCACCCCTCCACTTT,CASSHDGRSPLHF
-,TRBD1,TRBV4-3,TRBJ1-5,TGCGCCAGCAGCCAGGGACAGGGGGCTTCTCAGCCCCAGCATTTT,CASSQGQGASQPQHF
-,-,TRBV5-1,TRBJ1-2,TGCGCCAGCAGCTTGGAAGGCAGGGACTATGGCTACACCTTC,CASSLEGRDYGYTF
-,-,TRBV19,TRBJ1-5,TGTGCCAGTAGTATTAGTTTGGTATTCGGGGATGTCCAGCCCCAGCATTTT,CASSISLVFGDVQPQHF
few,-,TRBV29-1,TRBJ2-1,TGCAGCGTTGAATCCTGGGGGGACAATGAGCAGTTCTTC,CSVESWGDNEQFF
few,-,TRBV19,TRBJ1-3,TGTGCCAGTAGCCATCCCGGGTTAATCGGAAACACCATATATTTT,CASSHPGLIGNTIYF
-,TRBD1,TRBV27,TRBJ1-2,TGTGCCAGCAGTCAAAACCGGGACAGCCACTATGGCTACACCTTC,CASSQNRDSHYGYTF
once,TRBD1,TRBV4-3,TRBJ1-1,TGCGCCAGCAGCCTCAGACAGGGGGGTTCCGAAGCTTTCTTT,CASSLRQGGSEAFF
once,-,TRBV18,TRBJ2-5,TGTGCCAGCTCACCGGGCAACCAAGAGACCCAGTACTTC,CASSPGNQETQYF
-,-,TRBV2,TRBJ2-7,TGTGCCAGCAGGGACGGACGGTTAGGGGAGCAGTACTTC,CASRDGRLGEQYF
-,-,TRBV18,TRBJ1-1,TGTGCCAGCTCACCATGGGGTTCGGGGGGAGGCACTGAAGCTTTCTTT,CASSPWGSGGGTEAFF
-,-,TRBV11-2,TRBJ1-1,TGTGCCAGCAGCTTAGGGGATACTGAAGCTTTCTTT,CASSLGDTEAFF
-,TRBD1,TRBV4-1,TRBJ1-2,TGCGCCAGCAGCCAAGATCCCCATACAGGGGGCTATGGCTACACCTTC,CASSQDPHTGGYGYTF
once,TRBD1,TRBV3-1/TRBV3-2,TRBJ1-6,TGTGCCAGCAGCCAAGTGACAGGGGGCGGTTCACCCCTCCACTTT,CASSQVTGGGSPLHF
-,TRBD1,TRBV2,TRBJ1-6,TGTGCCAGCAGTCTCAGACAGGGAATAGGCTCACCCCTCCACTTT,CASSLRQGIGSPLHF
-,-,TRBV10-1,TRBJ1-2,TGCGCCAGCAGTGAGAGCCCCAACTATGGCTACACCTTC,CASSESPNYGYTF
-,TRBD2,TRBV5-5,TRBJ2-2,TGTGCCAGCAGCGCCGTCCGGGGGGGAGACACCGGGGAGCTGTTTTTT,CASSAVRGGDTGELFF
-,-,TRBV16,TRBJ2-1,TGTGCCAGCAGCCAATACAATGAGCAGTTCTTC,CASSQYNEQFF
-,TRBD1,TRBV2,TRBJ2-5,TGTGCCAGCAGTGCGCCGGGACAGGGGAAGCGAGGAGAGACCCAGTACTTC,CASSAPGQGKRGETQYF
-,TRBD2,TRBV5-4,TRBJ2-7,TGTGCCAGCAGCCCCGGGACTAACTCCTACGAGCAGTACTTC,CASSPGTNSYEQYF
-,-,TRBV6-5,TRBJ1-6,TGTGCCAGCAGCGACGTTCAGGGGCAAGGTTCACCCCTCCACTTT,CASSDVQGQGSPLHF
-,-,TRBV4-3,TRBJ2-7,TGCGCCAGCAGCCAAGATCCCAGCTCGTACGAGCAGTACTTC,CASSQDPSSYEQYF
-,-,TRBV7-8,TRBJ1-1,TGTGCCAGCAGCCAAGGAGGCTCGGTCACTGAAGCTTTCTTT,CASSQGGSVTEAFF
-,TRBD1,TRBV6-5,TRBJ1-2,TGTGCCAGCTGGGACCCGGGACAGGGGAACTATGGCTACACCTTC,CASWDPGQGNYGYTF
-,TRBD1,TRBV11-2,TRBJ1-2,TGTGCCAGCAGCCCAGACAGGGCCTTGGATGGCTACACCTTC,CASSPDRALDGYTF
few,-,TRBV19,TRBJ1-5,TGTGCCAGTAGTTGGGTGGAACAGCCCCAGCATTTT,CASSWVEQPQHF
-,-,TRBV28,TRBJ2-3,TGTGCCAGCAAGTCGGGCACAGATACGCAGTATTTT,CASKSGTDTQYF
-,-,TRBV30,TRBJ1-2,TGTGCCTGGAGCCCGCTGATAAACTATGGCTACACCTTC,CAWSPLINYGYTF